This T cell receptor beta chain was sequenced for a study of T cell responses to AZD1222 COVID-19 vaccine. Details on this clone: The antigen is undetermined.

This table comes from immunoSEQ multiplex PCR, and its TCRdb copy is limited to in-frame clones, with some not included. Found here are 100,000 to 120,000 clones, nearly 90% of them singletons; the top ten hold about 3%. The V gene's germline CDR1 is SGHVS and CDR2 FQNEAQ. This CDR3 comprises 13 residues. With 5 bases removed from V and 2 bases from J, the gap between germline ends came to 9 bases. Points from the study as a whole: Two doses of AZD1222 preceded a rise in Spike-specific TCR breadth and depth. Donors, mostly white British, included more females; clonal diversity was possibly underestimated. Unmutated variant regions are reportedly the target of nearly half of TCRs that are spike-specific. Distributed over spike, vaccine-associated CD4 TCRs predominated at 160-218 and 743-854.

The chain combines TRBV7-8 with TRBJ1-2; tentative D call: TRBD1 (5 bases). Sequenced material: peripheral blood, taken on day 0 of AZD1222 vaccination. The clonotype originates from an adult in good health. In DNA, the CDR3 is TGTGCCAGCAGCCTGACAGAGAACTATGGCTACACCTTC. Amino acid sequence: CASSLTENYGYTF.